One sample yielded the 32 T cell receptor beta chains listed below, sequenced in a study of cytomegalovirus exposure and HLA in healthy donors. PCR employed 60 Vbeta and 13 Jbeta primers. Profiling relied on immunoSEQ multiplex PCR, and the TCRdb table lists in-frame clones only, not all of them. The sample has under 45,000 clones, roughly 80% seen once; the top ten hold about 6.3%. Sequences were obtained from PBMCs. These receptor sequences come from a male donor in good health and CMV-seronegative.

The rearrangement joins TRBV9 to TRBJ1-1; TRBD1 is a possible D gene (5 bases). Per germline, CDR1 SGDLS and CDR2 YYNGEE. The V and J ends lost 0 bases and 3 bases respectively, with 9 bases between them. CDR3 length equals 14 residues. The CDR3 DNA reads as TGTGCCAGCAGCGTAGGAGCGGGGGACACTGAAGCTTTCTTT. It codes for CASSVGAGDTEAFF. Filled out from reference TRBV9 and TRBJ1-1, the complete variable domain reads DSGVTQTPKHLITATGQRVTLRCSPRSGDLSVYWYQQSLDQGLQFLIQYYNGEERAKGNILERFSAQQFPDLHSELNLSSLELGDSALYFCASSVGAGDTEAFFGQGTRLTVV.

The genes are TRBV5-6 and TRBJ1-2; 7 bases are a match to TRBD1. The CDR3 is made up of 15 amino acids. CDR1 is SGHDT, CDR2 YYEEEE, per germline. Trimming at V came to 1 base and at J to 4 bases, leaving 7 bases not matched to a gene. The CDR3 is CASSLRQGVVYGYTF. In DNA, the CDR3 is TGTGCCAGCAGCTTGCGGCAGGGGGTGGTCTATGGCTACACCTTC.

The gene calls are TRBV6-4 and TRBJ1-2, with D possibly matching TRBD1 (6 bases). This CDR3 spans 14 amino acids. V dropped 0 bases and J dropped 6 bases, with 11 bases sitting between them. The germline gives CDR1 MRHNA, CDR2 SNTAGT. In DNA form, the CDR3 reads TGTGCCAGCAGTGACTCGGGGGCTCCTCATGGCTACACCTTC. Amino acids: CASSDSGAPHGYTF.

The chain employs TRBV30 and TRBJ1-2, with 8 bases that match TRBD1. The CDR3 is made up of 16 amino acids. CDR1 GTSNPN and CDR2 SVGIG come from the germline V gene (reference sequence). J gave up 4 bases and V 2 bases, and 12 bases lay outside the gene matches. For the CDR3, the DNA is TGTGCCTGGAGTTTTAGACGACAGGGGAATCGCTATGGCTACACCTTC. Its translation: CAWSFRRQGNRYGYTF.

The rearrangement uses TRBV9 and TRBJ2-3, with no clear D. Between the trimmed V and J ends, which lost 0 bases and 4 bases, there was a span of 6 bases. This CDR3 region has 13 residues. Germline V gene lookup returns CDR1 SGDLS and CDR2 YYNGEE. In DNA form, the CDR3 reads TGTGCCAGCAGCGTAGGTCTCGCAGATACGCAGTATTTT. It codes for CASSVGLADTQYF.

This sequence joins TRBV4-1 and TRBJ2-5; 10 bases match TRBD2. Germline V gene data show CDR1 as MGHRA and CDR2 as YSYEKL. CDR3 size: 16 residues. V was clipped by 4 bases and J by 2 bases; unmatched bases: 7. The CDR3 DNA follows: TGCGCCAGCAGCCCAGGCTTAGCGGGGGGACAAGAGACCCAGTACTTC. Protein product: CASSPGLAGGQETQYF.

In its sample, this clone was seen a few times. The CDR3: CASSFHNLNTGELFF. As DNA, the CDR3 is TGCGCCAGCAGCTTCCACAACCTGAACACCGGGGAGCTGTTTTTT. This chain connects TRBV5-1 to TRBJ2-2; D gene unclear. The V end lost 2 bases, the J end lost 1 base, and 9 bases lay between the germline ends. This CDR3 region has 15 residues. Germline values: CDR1 SGHRS, CDR2 YFSETQ.

The gene calls are TRBV5-1 and TRBJ2-1; D unclear. This CDR3 is built from 15 residues. With 1 base removed from V and 0 bases from J, the gap between germline ends came to 8 bases. The V gene's germline CDR1 is SGHRS and CDR2 YFSETQ. The CDR3, as DNA: TGCGCCAGCAGCTTGTGGAGCGACTCCTACAATGAGCAGTTCTTC. Translation: CASSLWSDSYNEQFF.

This clone came up a few times. One end of the junction does not line up with germline, which may come from a read error. The V gene is TRBV6-1, the J gene TRBJ2-1; tentatively, D is TRBD1 (5 bases). Germline-derived CDR1 and CDR2 are MNHNS and SASEGT. This CDR3 is built from 14 residues. In DNA, the CDR3 is TGTGCCAGCAGTGAAGGCAACGGACACCGAGCATCGCTCTTC. Its translation is CASSEGNGHRASLF.

This clone was recorded a few times. V is TRBV4-2 and J is TRBJ1-1; no definite D call. Trimming took 0 bases from V and 0 from J, leaving 17 bases between them. The CDR3 is made up of 18 amino acids. The germline V gene has CDR1 LGHNA and CDR2 YNFKEQ. CDR3 residues: CASSQDPIRAGMNTEAFF. DNA of the CDR3: TGTGCCAGCAGCCAAGATCCCATTAGGGCCGGGATGAACACTGAAGCTTTCTTT.

This clone is categorized as medium-sized (0.01 to 0.1%). This chain's CDR3 is CASSLGISTDYGYTF. CDR3 bases: TGTGCCAGCAGCCTAGGTATTTCGACAGACTATGGCTACACCTTC. This chain connects TRBV6-5 to TRBJ1-2; TRBD1 might be the D (5 bases). V lost 6 bases and J lost 3, with 17 bases in between. Germline V CDR1 and CDR2: MNHEY, SVGAGI. The CDR3 is made up of 15 amino acids.

This sequence joins TRBV29-1 and TRBJ2-3, with TRBD1 matching over 8 bases. V lost 7 bases to trimming and J lost 2 bases; unmatched junction nucleotides: 8. Looked up from germline, CDR1 is SQVTM and CDR2 is ANQGSEA. The CDR3 sequence is 14 residues long. The CDR3 loop reads CSGIQGVPTDTQYF. DNA of the CDR3: TGCAGCGGGATACAGGGGGTCCCCACAGATACGCAGTATTTT.

The chain links TRBV5-1 to TRBJ2-5; a weak D match, TRBD1 (6 bases). This CDR3 region has 14 residues. The germline V gene has CDR1 SGHRS and CDR2 YFSETQ. V lost 5 bases to trimming and J lost 4 bases, with 15 bases between them. Here the CDR3 DNA reads TGCGCCAGCAGACAACCAGGGGAAACAGAGACCCAGTACTTC. Translated, it gives CASRQPGETETQYF.

This chain joins TRBV11-3 and TRBJ2-1; D is unclear. Germline lookup yields CDR1 SGHNT and CDR2 YENEEA. This CDR3 contains 14 residues. V was shortened by 4 bases and J by 10 bases, with 17 bases between the two germline ends. CDR3 nucleotide sequence: TGTGCCAGCAGCTCAAAGTGGCCGCCTGAAGAGCAGTTCTTC. Protein product: CASSSKWPPEEQFF.

V and J are TRBV4-2 and TRBJ1-5, with 8 bases matching TRBD1. The CDR3 is made up of 16 amino acids. Germline CDR1 reads LGHNA; CDR2 reads YNFKEQ. Trimming took 0 bases from V and 7 from J; bases not matched to a gene: 8. The CDR3 sequence is CASSQDLTGEGQPQHF. The DNA for the CDR3 is TGTGCCAGCAGCCAAGACCTGACAGGGGAAGGCCAGCCCCAGCATTTT.

The rearrangement joins TRBV21-1 to TRBJ2-7; the table's TRBD2 call for D was not verified on the DNA. TRBV21-1 is deemed a pseudogene. The CDR3 totals 11 residues. The CDR3 DNA reads as TGTGCCAGCAGCGAGTCCTACGAGCAGTACTTC. Amino acid sequence: CASSESYEQYF.

The chain recombines TRBV25-1 with TRBJ2-2; 9 bases align to TRBD1. Trimming removed 3 bases from V and 6 bases from J; junction bases left unmatched: 5. Germline CDR1 MGHDK, CDR2 SYGVNS. CDR3 length: 15 residues. The chain's CDR3 is CASSEDRGTAGELFF. The DNA of the CDR3 is TGTGCCAGCAGTGAGGACAGGGGTACGGCCGGGGAGCTGTTTTTT.

There are a few counts of this clone. The chain recombines TRBV18 with TRBJ1-5, with 9 bases identical to TRBD1. V shed 1 base and J 5 bases; nucleotides not matched to a gene: 9. The CDR3 spans 17 residues. The V gene's germline CDR1 is KGHSH and CDR2 LQKENI. The CDR3 loop reads CASSPRTGGSLDQPQHF. In nucleotides, the CDR3 is TGTGCCAGCTCACCACGAACAGGGGGCTCCCTCGATCAGCCCCAGCATTTT.

This chain links TRBV13 with TRBJ1-1; 8 nucleotides match TRBD1. The CDR3 runs to 16 residues. J gave up 3 bases and V 5 bases, and 11 bases lay outside the gene matches. Germline CDR1 and CDR2: PRHDT and FYEKMQ (reference sequence). This CDR3 is CASSRGQGEVYTEAFF. Here the CDR3 DNA reads TGTGCCAGCAGCCGAGGACAGGGTGAGGTGTACACTGAAGCTTTCTTT.

This clone was seen a single time. The chain uses TRBV4-1 and TRBJ1-4; D is unresolved. V lost 3 bases and J 4 bases, leaving 12 bases between the germline ends. In germline, CDR1 is MGHRA, CDR2 YSYEKL. There are 15 residues in the CDR3. DNA of the CDR3: TGCGCCAGCAGCCAGCCCATGAATAGTAATGAAAAACTGTTTTTT. This sequence encodes CASSQPMNSNEKLFF.

CDR3 residues: CASSEAERYEQYF. In DNA, the CDR3 is TGTGCCAGCAGTGAAGCTGAACGGTACGAGCAGTACTTC. The gene calls are TRBV2 and TRBJ2-7; D gene unclear. The V gene's germline CDR1 is SNHLY and CDR2 FYNNEI. Trimming shortened V by 0 bases and J by 4 bases, and 7 bases separated the two germline ends. The CDR3 is 13 residues long.

The chain has TRBV19 and TRBJ1-5, with TRBD1 identical over 7 bases. Germline V gene lookup returns CDR1 LNHDA and CDR2 SQIVND (reference sequence). CDR3 length: 13 residues. The ends lost 4 bases at V and 6 bases at J; junction bases unmatched: 3. CDR3 bases: TGTGCCAGTAGTACGACAGGGCGTCAGCCCCAGCATTTT. The encoded protein is CASSTTGRQPQHF.

V usage is TRBV5-1 and J usage is TRBJ2-7, with TRBD2 identical over 7 bases. V gave up 6 bases and J gave up 1 base; unmatched junction bases: 19. This CDR3 contains 18 residues. In germline, CDR1 is SGHRS, CDR2 YFSETQ. The CDR3 here is CASTLSGSGYRASYEQYF. The DNA of the CDR3 is TGCGCCAGCACCCTCTCGGGTAGCGGGTACCGAGCTTCCTACGAGCAGTACTTC.

The genes are TRBV2 and TRBJ1-1; 12 nucleotides agree with TRBD1. The CDR3 has 17 amino acids. V was pared by 4 bases and J by 0 bases, with 6 bases of the junction left unmatched. CDR1 is SNHLY and CDR2 is FYNNEI in the germline V gene. The DNA for the CDR3 is TGTGCCAGCAGTGGGGACAGGGGGCAATCCGTGAACACTGAAGCTTTCTTT. Protein sequence: CASSGDRGQSVNTEAFF.

The chain is built from TRBV18 and TRBJ2-3; a weak D match, TRBD2 (5 bases). The CDR3 covers 13 residues. V was cut by 3 bases and J by 5 bases, with 9 bases left in between. In germline, CDR1 is KGHSH, CDR2 LQKENI. CDR3 protein: CASSPTSGDTQYF. The DNA of the CDR3 is TGTGCCAGCTCACCGACAAGCGGAGATACGCAGTATTTT.

In DNA form, the CDR3 reads TGCGCCAGCAGCCAAGATCTCCTCCTAGCGGCAAGCACAGATACGCAGTATTTT. It translates to CASSQDLLLAASTDTQYF. This chain joins TRBV4-3 and TRBJ2-3, with 7 nucleotides matching TRBD2. The CDR3 is made up of 18 amino acids. Per germline, CDR1 LGHNA and CDR2 YSLEER. V lost 0 bases to trimming and J lost 0 bases; unmatched junction nucleotides: 9.

The rearrangement joins TRBV6-1 to TRBJ2-7; 11 nucleotides agree with TRBD2. The V gene end was trimmed by 2 bases and the J gene end by 2 bases; junction bases not matched to a gene: 5. The CDR3 length is 16 residues. Germline CDR1 reads MNHNS; CDR2 reads SASEGT. CDR3 sequence reads: CASSESGSGRAYEQYF. CDR3 coding DNA: TGTGCCAGCAGTGAAAGTGGTAGCGGGAGGGCCTACGAGCAGTACTTC.

The chain links TRBV7-2 to TRBJ2-7, with 7 positions matching TRBD2. This CDR3 has 15 residues. Germline V gene data show CDR1 as SGHTA and CDR2 as FQGNSA. With V trimmed by 5 bases and J by 0 bases, 7 bases remained unmatched. The CDR3 sequence: CASSPTSRSSYEQYF. As DNA, the CDR3 is TGTGCCAGCAGCCCGACTAGCCGCAGCTCCTACGAGCAGTACTTC.

The chain is built from TRBV10-3 and TRBJ2-5; D is perhaps TRBD2 (5 bases). The J call may be mistaken, given a closer DNA end match to TRBJ2-7. CDR3 size: 14 residues. Germline CDR1 reads ENHRY; CDR2 reads SYGVKD. CDR3 in amino acids: CAIGPGNGEYEQYF. The DNA for the CDR3 is TGTGCCATCGGACCGGGAAACGGGGAGTACGAGCAGTACTTC.

The chain joins TRBV28 to TRBJ2-2, with D tentatively TRBD2 (6 bases). The germline CDR1 and CDR2 sequences are MDHEN and SYDVKM. This CDR3 region has 14 residues. Trimming removed 6 bases at V and 2 bases at J, with 10 bases between. The CDR3 protein is CASRGGKNTGELFF. CDR3 in DNA: TGTGCCAGCAGGGGCGGGAAAAACACCGGGGAGCTGTTTTTT.

The V gene is TRBV19, the J gene TRBJ2-3; possibly TRBD2 for D (5 bases). The CDR3 is 15 residues long. The V gene lost 5 bases and the J gene lost 2 bases, with 14 bases spanning the gap. The germline gives CDR1 LNHDA, CDR2 SQIVND (reference sequence). The CDR3 DNA sequence: TGTGCCAGTAGTTTCTCTTGGACTGCCACAGATACGCAGTATTTT. The encoded protein is CASSFSWTATDTQYF.

This clone was seen a few times. V and J are TRBV7-2 and TRBJ2-3; 9 nucleotides match TRBD2. The length of the CDR3 is 16 residues. CDR1 and CDR2 from the germline V gene are SGHTA and FQGNSA. V gave up 2 bases and J gave up 5 bases; unmatched junction bases: 8. The DNA of the CDR3 is TGTGCCAGCAGCTTACGGGGCGGGAGGGCCGGAGATACGCAGTATTTT. This codes for CASSLRGGRAGDTQYF.